Presented here are 9 T cell receptor beta chains from one specimen sequenced in a study of blood T cell repertoires in COVID-19. Assay: immunoSEQ multiplex PCR; the TCRdb copy retains only in-frame clones and omits some. The sample holds under 250,000 clones, around 88% seen once. Source material: peripheral blood. The receptor set was obtained from a man aged 35 to 55 with active or convalescent COVID-19.

The chain joins TRBV6-5 to TRBJ1-2; TRBD1 is a possible D gene (5 bases). Germline assignment: CDR1 MNHEY and CDR2 SVGAGI. This CDR3 comprises 15 residues. V lost 8 bases to trimming and J lost 0 bases, with 16 bases between them. CDR3 in amino acids: CASLFGHTSNYGYTF. In DNA form, the CDR3 reads TGTGCCAGCCTTTTTGGACATACTTCTAACTATGGCTACACCTTC.

The V call is TRBV11-2, the J call TRBJ1-1, with TRBD1 as a possible D gene (5 bases). Germline V CDR1 and CDR2: SGHAT, FQNNGV. With 3 bases removed from V and 0 bases from J, the gap between germline ends came to 11 bases. The CDR3 length is 15 residues. The chain's CDR3 is CASSFVRAMNTEAFF. The CDR3 DNA sequence: TGTGCCAGCAGCTTTGTCAGGGCTATGAACACTGAAGCTTTCTTT.

This clone was found once. The chain uses TRBV29-1 and TRBJ2-7; 9 bases match TRBD1. Germline V gene data show CDR1 as SQVTM and CDR2 as ANQGSEA. Trimming at V came to 7 bases and at J to 3 bases, leaving 13 bases not matched to a gene. CDR3 length: 15 amino acids. Here the CDR3 reads CSARGVQGAGYEQYF. Here the CDR3 DNA reads TGCAGCGCTAGGGGAGTACAGGGGGCGGGCTACGAGCAGTACTTC.

The rearrangement uses TRBV19 and TRBJ1-5, with D tentatively TRBD1 (5 bases). The germline CDR1 and CDR2 sequences are LNHDA and SQIVND (reference sequence). The CDR3 contains 12 residues. V lost 10 bases, J lost 9 bases, and 16 bases lay in between. In DNA, the CDR3 is TGTGCCACCGTGGGGGGTTTAGGGCCCCAGCATTTT. It is translated as CATVGGLGPQHF.

Only a few counts were recorded for this clone. J is TRBJ2-4 and V is TRBV2; 9 bases align to TRBD1. Germline V gene lookup returns CDR1 SNHLY and CDR2 FYNNEI. The junction had 5 bases not matched to a gene; V was cut back by 8 bases and J by 0 bases. The CDR3 covers 15 residues. CDR3 protein: CASSTGGLAKNIQYF. The CDR3 nucleotides are TGTGCCAGCTCGACAGGGGGGTTAGCCAAAAACATTCAGTACTTC.

J is TRBJ1-5 and V is TRBV18, with D unresolved. CDR3 size: 14 residues. V was trimmed by 2 bases and J by 0 bases, leaving 5 bases between them. CDR1 is KGHSH and CDR2 is LQKENI in the germline V gene. CDR3 DNA: TGTGCCAGCTCACCAGACTATAGCAATCAGCCCCAGCATTTT. Translated: CASSPDYSNQPQHF.

The chain combines TRBV24-1 with TRBJ2-5, with 11 bases identical to TRBD2. From germline, CDR1 is KGHDR and CDR2 SFDVKD. The CDR3 is made up of 15 amino acids. V trimming: 4 bases; J trimming: 5 bases; junction bases outside the gene matches: 5. The CDR3 nucleotides read TGTGCCACCAGTGAGGGACTAGCGGAGGGGGAGACCCAGTACTTC. This sequence encodes CATSEGLAEGETQYF.

This clone has more than one count but fewer than ten. This rearrangement joins TRBV19 to TRBJ1-1; 7 bases map to TRBD1. Trimming at V came to 5 bases and at J to 0 bases, leaving 6 bases not matched to a gene. This CDR3 contains 15 residues. The V gene's germline CDR1 is LNHDA and CDR2 SQIVND (reference sequence). This chain's CDR3 is CASSLSGTVNTEAFF. CDR3 nucleotides: TGTGCCAGTAGTCTCTCCGGGACAGTGAACACTGAAGCTTTCTTT.

The genes are TRBV30 and TRBJ1-2; 7 bases are shared with TRBD1. This CDR3 has 11 residues. V lost 7 bases and J lost 6; bases outside the gene matches: 5. The germline V gene has CDR1 GTSNPN and CDR2 SVGIG (reference sequence). The chain's CDR3 is CASMDRHGYTF. The CDR3 DNA reads TGTGCCTCCATGGACAGGCATGGCTACACCTTC.